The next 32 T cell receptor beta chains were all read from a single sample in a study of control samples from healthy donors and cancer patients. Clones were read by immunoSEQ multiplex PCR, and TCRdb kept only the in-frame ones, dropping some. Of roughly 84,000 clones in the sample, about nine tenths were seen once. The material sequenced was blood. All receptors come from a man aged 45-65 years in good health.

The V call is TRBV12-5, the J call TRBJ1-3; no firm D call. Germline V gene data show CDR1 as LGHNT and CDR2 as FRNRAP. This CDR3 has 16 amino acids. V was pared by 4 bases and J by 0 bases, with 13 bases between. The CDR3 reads CASGSSRVPSGNTIYF. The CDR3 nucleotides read TGTGCTAGTGGTTCCTCAAGGGTCCCCTCTGGAAACACCATATATTTT.

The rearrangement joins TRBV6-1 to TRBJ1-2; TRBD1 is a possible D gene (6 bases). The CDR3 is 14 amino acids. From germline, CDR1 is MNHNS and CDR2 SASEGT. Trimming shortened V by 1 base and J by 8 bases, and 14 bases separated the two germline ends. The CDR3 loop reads CASSEVGGQGGYTF. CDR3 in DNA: TGTGCCAGCAGTGAAGTTGGGGGGCAAGGAGGCTACACCTTC.

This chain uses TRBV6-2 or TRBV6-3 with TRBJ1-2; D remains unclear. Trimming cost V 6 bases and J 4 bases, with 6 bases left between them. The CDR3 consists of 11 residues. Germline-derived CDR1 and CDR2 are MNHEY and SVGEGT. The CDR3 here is CASSPIYGYTF. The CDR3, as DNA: TGTGCCAGCAGCCCCATCTATGGCTACACCTTC.

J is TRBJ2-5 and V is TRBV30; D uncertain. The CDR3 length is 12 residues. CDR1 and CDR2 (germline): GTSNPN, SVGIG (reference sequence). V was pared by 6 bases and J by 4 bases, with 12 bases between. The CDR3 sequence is CACQPMSETQYF. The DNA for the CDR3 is TGTGCCTGCCAACCTATGTCAGAGACCCAGTACTTC.

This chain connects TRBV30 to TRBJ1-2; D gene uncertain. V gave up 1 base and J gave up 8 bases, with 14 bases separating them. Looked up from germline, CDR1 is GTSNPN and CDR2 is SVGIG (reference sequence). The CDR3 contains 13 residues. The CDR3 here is CAWSGRQKEGYTF. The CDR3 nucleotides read TGTGCCTGGAGTGGCCGCCAGAAGGAAGGCTACACCTTC.

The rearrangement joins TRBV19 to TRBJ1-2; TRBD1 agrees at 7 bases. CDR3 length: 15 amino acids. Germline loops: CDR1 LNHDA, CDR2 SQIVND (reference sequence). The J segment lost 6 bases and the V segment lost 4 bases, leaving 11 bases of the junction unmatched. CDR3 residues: CASSTKDKGADGYTF. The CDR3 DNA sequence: TGTGCCAGTAGTACAAAGGACAAGGGGGCCGATGGCTACACCTTC. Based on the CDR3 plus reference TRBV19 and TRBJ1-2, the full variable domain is DGGITQSPKYLFRKEGQNVTLSCEQNLNHDAMYWYRQDPGQGLRLIYYSQIVNDFQKGDIAEGYSVSREKKESFPLTVTSAQKNPTAFYLCASSTKDKGADGYTFGSGTRLTVV.

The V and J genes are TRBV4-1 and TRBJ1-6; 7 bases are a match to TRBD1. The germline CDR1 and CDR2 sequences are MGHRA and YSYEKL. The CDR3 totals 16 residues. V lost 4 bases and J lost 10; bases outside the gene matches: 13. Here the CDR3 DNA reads TGCGCCAGCAGCCCATGGGGCAACAGGGGAAACTCACCCCTCCACTTT. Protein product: CASSPWGNRGNSPLHF.

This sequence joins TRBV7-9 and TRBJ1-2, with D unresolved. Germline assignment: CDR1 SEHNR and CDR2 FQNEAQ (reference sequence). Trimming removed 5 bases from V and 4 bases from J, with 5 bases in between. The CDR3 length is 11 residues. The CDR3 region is CASSPSYGYTF. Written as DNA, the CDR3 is TGTGCCAGCAGCCCGAGCTATGGCTACACCTTC. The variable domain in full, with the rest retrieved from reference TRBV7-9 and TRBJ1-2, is DTGVSQNPRHKITKRGQNVTFRCDPISEHNRLYWYRQTLGQGPEFLTYFQNEAQLEKSRLLSDRFSAERPKGSFSTLEIQRTEQGDSAMYLCASSPSYGYTFGSGTRLTVV.

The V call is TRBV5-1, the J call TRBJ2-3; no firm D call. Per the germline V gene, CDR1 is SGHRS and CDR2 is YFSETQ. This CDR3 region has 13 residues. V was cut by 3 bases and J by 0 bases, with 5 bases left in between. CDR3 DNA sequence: TGCGCCAGCAGCTCTTATAGCACAGATACGCAGTATTTT. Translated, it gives CASSSYSTDTQYF.

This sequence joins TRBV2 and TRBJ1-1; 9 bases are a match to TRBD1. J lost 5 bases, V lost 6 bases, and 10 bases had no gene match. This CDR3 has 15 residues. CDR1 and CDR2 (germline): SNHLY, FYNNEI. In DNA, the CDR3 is TGTGCCAGCAGCTTCCCACAGGGGGCTGGGACTGAAGCTTTCTTT. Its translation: CASSFPQGAGTEAFF. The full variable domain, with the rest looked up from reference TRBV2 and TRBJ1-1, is EPEVTQTPSHQVTQMGQEVILRCVPISNHLYFYWYRQILGQKVEFLVSFYNNEISEKSEIFDDQFSVERPDGSNFTLKIRSTKLEDSAMYFCASSFPQGAGTEAFFGQGTRLTVV.

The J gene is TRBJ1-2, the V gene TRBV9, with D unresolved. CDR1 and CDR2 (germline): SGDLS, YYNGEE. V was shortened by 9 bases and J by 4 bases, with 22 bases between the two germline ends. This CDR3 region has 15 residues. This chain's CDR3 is CATGLRAPPRYGYTF. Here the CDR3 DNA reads TGTGCCACCGGCCTAAGGGCTCCCCCCCGCTATGGCTACACCTTC. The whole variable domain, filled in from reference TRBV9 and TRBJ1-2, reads DSGVTQTPKHLITATGQRVTLRCSPRSGDLSVYWYQQSLDQGLQFLIQYYNGEERAKGNILERFSAQQFPDLHSELNLSSLELGDSALYFCATGLRAPPRYGYTFGSGTRLTVV.

The CDR3 is CASSVGQLNSPLHF. The CDR3 region has the DNA TGTGCCAGCAGCGTCGGGCAATTAAACTCACCCCTCCACTTT. V usage is TRBV9 and J usage is TRBJ1-6, with D uncertain. The CDR3 has 14 residues. V dropped 2 bases and J dropped 10 bases, with 13 bases sitting between them. Germline CDR1 and CDR2: SGDLS and YYNGEE.

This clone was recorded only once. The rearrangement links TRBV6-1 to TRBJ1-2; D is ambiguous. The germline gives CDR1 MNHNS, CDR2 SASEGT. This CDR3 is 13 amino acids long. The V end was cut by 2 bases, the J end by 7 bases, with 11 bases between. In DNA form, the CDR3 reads TGTGCCAGCAGTGAAACCGGGGTACTTGGCTACACCTTC. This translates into CASSETGVLGYTF.

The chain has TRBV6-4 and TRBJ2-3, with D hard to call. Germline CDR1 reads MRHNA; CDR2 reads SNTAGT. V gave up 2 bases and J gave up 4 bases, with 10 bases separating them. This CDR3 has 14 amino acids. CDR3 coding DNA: TGTGCCAGCAGTGACCAAGGAAAAGCAGATACGCAGTATTTT. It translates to CASSDQGKADTQYF.

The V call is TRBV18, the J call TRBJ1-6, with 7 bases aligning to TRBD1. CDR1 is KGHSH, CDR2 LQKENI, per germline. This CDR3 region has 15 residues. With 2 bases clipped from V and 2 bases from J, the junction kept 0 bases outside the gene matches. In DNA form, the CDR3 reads TGTGCCAGCTCACCAGGGACAGCCTATAATTCACCCCTCCACTTT. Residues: CASSPGTAYNSPLHF.

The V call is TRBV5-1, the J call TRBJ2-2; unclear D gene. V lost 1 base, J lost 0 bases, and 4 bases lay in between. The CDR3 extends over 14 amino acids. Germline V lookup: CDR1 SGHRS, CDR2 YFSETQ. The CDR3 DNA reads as TGCGCCAGCAGCTTGCGGGCGAACACCGGGGAGCTGTTTTTT. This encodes CASSLRANTGELFF. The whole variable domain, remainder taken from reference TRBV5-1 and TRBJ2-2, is KAGVTQTPRYLIKTRGQQVTLSCSPISGHRSVSWYQQTPGQGLQFLFEYFSETQRNKGNFPGRFSGRQFSNSRSEMNVSTLELGDSALYLCASSLRANTGELFFGEGSRLTVL.

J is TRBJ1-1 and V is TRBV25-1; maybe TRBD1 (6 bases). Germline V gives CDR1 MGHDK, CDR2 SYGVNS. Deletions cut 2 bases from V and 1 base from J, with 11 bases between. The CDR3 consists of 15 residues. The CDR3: CASSEMSTGNTEAFF. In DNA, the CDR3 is TGTGCCAGCAGTGAAATGTCGACAGGGAACACTGAAGCTTTCTTT. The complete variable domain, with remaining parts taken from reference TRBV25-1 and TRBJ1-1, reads EADIYQTPRYLVIGTGKKITLECSQTMGHDKMYWYQQDPGMELHLIHYSYGVNSTEKGDLSSESTVSRIRTEHFPLTLESARPSHTSQYLCASSEMSTGNTEAFFGQGTRLTVV.

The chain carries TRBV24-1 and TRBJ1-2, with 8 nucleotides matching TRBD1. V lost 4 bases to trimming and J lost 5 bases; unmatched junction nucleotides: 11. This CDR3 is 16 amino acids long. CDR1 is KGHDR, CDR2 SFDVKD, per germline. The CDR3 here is CATSEGGRQGRYGYTF. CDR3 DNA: TGTGCCACCAGTGAGGGAGGGAGACAGGGGAGATATGGCTACACCTTC.

Here the CDR3 reads CASSQRGGTTANEQFF. CDR3 sequence (DNA): TGTGCCAGCAGCCAAAGGGGGGGGACCACCGCTAATGAGCAGTTCTTC. This chain connects TRBV3-1 (or the pseudogene TRBV3-2) to TRBJ2-1; maybe TRBD2 (7 bases). This CDR3 has 16 amino acids. Germline V lookup: CDR1 LGHDT, CDR2 YNNKEL (reference sequence). V lost 2 bases and J lost 7, with 18 bases in between.

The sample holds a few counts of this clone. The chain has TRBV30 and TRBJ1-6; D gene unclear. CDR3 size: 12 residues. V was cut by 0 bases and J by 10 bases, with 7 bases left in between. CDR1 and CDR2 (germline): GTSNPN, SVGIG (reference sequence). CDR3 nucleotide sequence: TGTGCCTGGAGTGTACTCGGATCACCCCTCCACTTT. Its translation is CAWSVLGSPLHF. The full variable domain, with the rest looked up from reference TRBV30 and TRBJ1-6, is SQTIHQWPATLVQPVGSPLSLECTVEGTSNPNLYWYRQAAGRGLQLLFYSVGIGQISSEVPQNLSASRPQDRQFILSSKKLLLSDSGFYLCAWSVLGSPLHFGNGTRLTVT.

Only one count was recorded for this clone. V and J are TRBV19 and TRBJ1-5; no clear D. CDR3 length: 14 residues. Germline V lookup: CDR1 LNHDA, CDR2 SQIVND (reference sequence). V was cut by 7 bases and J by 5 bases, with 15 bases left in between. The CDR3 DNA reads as TGTGCCAGTAAGCGTCAGGAGAGGCATCAGCCCCAGCATTTT. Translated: CASKRQERHQPQHF.

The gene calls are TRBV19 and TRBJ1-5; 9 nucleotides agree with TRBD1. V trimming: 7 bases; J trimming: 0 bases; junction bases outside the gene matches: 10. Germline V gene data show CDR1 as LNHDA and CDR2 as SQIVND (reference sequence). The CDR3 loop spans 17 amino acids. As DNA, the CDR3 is TGTGCCAGTACCGGGACAGGGAATCACTATAGCAATCAGCCCCAGCATTTT. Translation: CASTGTGNHYSNQPQHF.

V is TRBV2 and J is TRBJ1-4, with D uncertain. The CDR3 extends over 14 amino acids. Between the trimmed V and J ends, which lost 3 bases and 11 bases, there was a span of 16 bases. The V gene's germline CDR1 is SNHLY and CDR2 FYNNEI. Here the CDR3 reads CASSEVGRGGKLFF. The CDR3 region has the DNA TGTGCCAGCAGTGAGGTAGGACGGGGAGGCAAACTGTTTTTT.

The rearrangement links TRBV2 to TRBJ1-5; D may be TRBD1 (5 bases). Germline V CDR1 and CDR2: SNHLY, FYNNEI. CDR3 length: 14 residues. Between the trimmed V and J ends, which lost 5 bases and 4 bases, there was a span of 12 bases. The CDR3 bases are TGTGCCAGCAGTAGCAACAGGCAAAATCAGCCCCAGCATTTT. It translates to CASSSNRQNQPQHF.

CDR3 amino acids: CASSQEVFRDTQYF. The CDR3 bases are TGCGCCAGCAGCCAAGAGGTGTTTAGGGATACGCAGTATTTT. The gene calls are TRBV4-3 and TRBJ2-3; no firm D call. V lost 0 bases and J 6 bases, leaving 10 bases between the germline ends. The CDR3 is 14 amino acids. The germline V gene has CDR1 LGHNA and CDR2 YSLEER.

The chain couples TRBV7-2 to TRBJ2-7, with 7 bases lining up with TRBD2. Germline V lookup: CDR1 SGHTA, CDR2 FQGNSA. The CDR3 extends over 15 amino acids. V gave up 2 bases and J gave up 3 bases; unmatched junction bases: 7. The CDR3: CASSLYGGEGYEQYF. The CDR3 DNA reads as TGTGCCAGCAGCTTATATGGGGGGGAGGGCTACGAGCAGTACTTC.

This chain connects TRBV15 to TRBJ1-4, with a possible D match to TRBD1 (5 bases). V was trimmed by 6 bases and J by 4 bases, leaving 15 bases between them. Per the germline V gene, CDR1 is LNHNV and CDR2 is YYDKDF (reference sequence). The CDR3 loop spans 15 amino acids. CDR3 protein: CATRDRGSSNEKLFF. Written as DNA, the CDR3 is TGTGCCACCAGAGACCGGGGCTCCAGTAATGAAAAACTGTTTTTT.

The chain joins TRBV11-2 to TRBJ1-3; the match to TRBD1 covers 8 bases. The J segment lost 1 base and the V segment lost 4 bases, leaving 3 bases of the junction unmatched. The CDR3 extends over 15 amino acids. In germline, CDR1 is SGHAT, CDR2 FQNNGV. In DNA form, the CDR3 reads TGTGCCAGCAGCTGGGACAGGACATCTGGAAACACCATATATTTT. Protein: CASSWDRTSGNTIYF. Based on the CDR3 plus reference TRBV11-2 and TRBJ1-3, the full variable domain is EAGVAQSPRYKIIEKRQSVAFWCNPISGHATLYWYQQILGQGPKLLIQFQNNGVVDDSQLPKDRFSAERLKGVDSTLKIQPAKLEDSAVYLCASSWDRTSGNTIYFGEGSWLTVV.

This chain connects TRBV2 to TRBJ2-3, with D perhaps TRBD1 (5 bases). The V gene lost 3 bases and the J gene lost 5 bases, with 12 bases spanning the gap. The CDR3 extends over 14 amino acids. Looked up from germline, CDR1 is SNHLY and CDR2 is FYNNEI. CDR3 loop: CASSDQGTRDTQYF. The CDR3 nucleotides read TGTGCCAGCAGTGACCAGGGTACCAGAGATACGCAGTATTTT.

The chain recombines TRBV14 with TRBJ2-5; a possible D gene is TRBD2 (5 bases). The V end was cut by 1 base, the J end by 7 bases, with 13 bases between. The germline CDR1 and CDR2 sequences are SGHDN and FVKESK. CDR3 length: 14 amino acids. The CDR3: CASSQGLIGVTQYF. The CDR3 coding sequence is TGTGCCAGCAGCCAAGGTCTAATCGGGGTGACCCAGTACTTC.

CDR3 region: CASSQDLTGPGGPQHF. The CDR3 region has the DNA TGCGCCAGCAGCCAAGATCTTACTGGGCCAGGGGGGCCCCAGCATTTT. The gene calls are TRBV4-1 and TRBJ1-5, with 7 bases fitting TRBD1. V was clipped by 0 bases and J by 9 bases; unmatched bases: 11. The CDR3 is 16 residues long. Germline CDR1 reads MGHRA; CDR2 reads YSYEKL.

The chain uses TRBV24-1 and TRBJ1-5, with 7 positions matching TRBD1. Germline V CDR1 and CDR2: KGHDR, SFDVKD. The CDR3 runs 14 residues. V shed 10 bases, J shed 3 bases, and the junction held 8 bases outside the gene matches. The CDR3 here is CATHSGTVNQPQHF. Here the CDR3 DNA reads TGTGCCACTCATTCCGGGACAGTCAATCAGCCCCAGCATTTT.